Below, 29 T cell receptor beta chains from the same sample are listed, as sequenced in a study of CD8 T cells in ankylosing spondylitis. TCRdb re-called the 5' RACE reads with MiXCR, one entry per CDR3 protein. This table has about 150,000 distinct CDR3 sequences, 40% to 50% appearing once. Sequenced input: synovial fluid, either unsorted or a sorted T cell fraction (not recorded which). Receptor source: a male donor with ankylosing spondylitis.

This clonotype was counted between two and nine times. The rearrangement uses TRBV27 and TRBJ2-7, with D unclear. Germline CDR1 is MNHEY and CDR2 is SMNVEV (reference sequence). Deletions cut 7 bases from V and 3 bases from J, with 16 bases between. This CDR3 is 14 amino acids long. CDR3 DNA sequence: TGTGCCAGCAAGAGCTACACCCATGACTACGAGCAGTACTTC. It is translated as CASKSYTHDYEQYF.

Only one count was recorded for this clonotype. The V and J genes are TRBV7-9 and TRBJ2-7; TRBD1 aligns across 10 bases. With 3 bases clipped from V and 5 bases from J, the junction kept 7 bases outside the gene matches. From germline, CDR1 is SEHNR and CDR2 FQNEAQ (reference sequence). This CDR3 has 15 residues. The CDR3 DNA is TGTGCCAGCAGCTTGGGTGGGACAGGGGACCACGAGCAGTACTTC. Its translation: CASSLGGTGDHEQYF. The full variable domain, in which reference TRBV7-9 and TRBJ2-7 provide the parts outside the CDR3, is DTGVSQNPRHKITKRGQNVTFRCDPISEHNRLYWYRQTLGQGPEFLTYFQNEAQLEKSRLLSDRFSAERPKGSFSTLEIQRTEQGDSAMYLCASSLGGTGDHEQYFGPGTRLTVT.

The CDR3 loop is CASSLFPADNEQFF. The CDR3 coding sequence is TGTGCCAGCAGTTTATTCCCCGCGGACAATGAGCAGTTCTTC. The chain recombines TRBV12-3 or TRBV12-4 with TRBJ2-1; no reliable D call. The CDR3 runs to 14 residues. V was pared by 2 bases and J by 5 bases, with 10 bases between.

This clonotype was recorded once. V and J are TRBV7-3 and TRBJ2-1; D remains unclear. Germline CDR1 SGHTA, CDR2 FQGTGA. This CDR3 region has 16 residues. V lost 2 bases and J 0 bases, leaving 11 bases between the germline ends. The CDR3 DNA sequence: TGTGCCAGCAGCTTAGAAGCGTACAGCTCCTACAATGAGCAGTTCTTC. Protein sequence: CASSLEAYSSYNEQFF.

The J gene is TRBJ1-3, the V gene TRBV12-3 or TRBV12-4; no definite D call. This CDR3 has 14 amino acids. V was clipped by 3 bases and J by 0 bases, with 6 bases between them. CDR3 sequence reads: CASSFFDSGNTIYF. The CDR3 DNA sequence: TGTGCCAGCAGTTTCTTCGACTCTGGAAACACCATATATTTT.

For the CDR3, the DNA is TGTGCCAGCCTTAAAGGGTCAGGCGACAATCAGCCCCAGCATTTT. Protein product: CASLKGSGDNQPQHF. J is TRBJ1-5 and V is TRBV12-3 or TRBV12-4; D is unclear. CDR3 length equals 15 residues. Trimming left V 8 bases short and J 3 bases short, with 17 bases between.

This clonotype was observed a handful of times. Here the CDR3 DNA reads TGTGCCAGCAGTTTCGGACTAGCGGGCCCTAGGAATGAGCAGTTCTTC. Translating gives CASSFGLAGPRNEQFF. This chain uses TRBV12-3 or TRBV12-4 with TRBJ2-1; the match to TRBD2 covers 11 bases. The CDR3 is 16 amino acids. V lost 3 bases and J lost 7; bases outside the gene matches: 8.

The V and J genes are TRBV6-6 and TRBJ1-5; D is undetermined. This CDR3 region has 12 residues. V lost 2 bases and J 4 bases, leaving 3 bases between the germline ends. Looked up from germline, CDR1 is MNHNY and CDR2 is SVGAGI (reference sequence). The chain's CDR3 is CASSYMNQPQHF. Written as DNA, the CDR3 is TGTGCCAGCAGTTACATGAATCAGCCCCAGCATTTT.

This clonotype has just a few counts. The CDR3 bases are TGTGCCAGCAGAGGATTAGGGGCTCGCTCCTATAATTCACCCCTCCACTTT. Protein sequence: CASRGLGARSYNSPLHF. The chain combines TRBV27 with TRBJ1-6, with D possibly being TRBD1 (5 bases). CDR3 length: 17 amino acids. Trimming stripped 6 bases from V and 0 bases from J, with 15 bases between. The V gene's germline CDR1 is MNHEY and CDR2 SMNVEV (reference sequence).

The rearrangement joins TRBV20-1 to TRBJ1-1; D unclear. The CDR3 has 15 amino acids. Deletions cut 0 bases from V and 7 bases from J, with 18 bases between. Germline CDR1 DFQATT, CDR2 SNEGSKA (reference sequence). The CDR3 protein is CSARDPTLDRGEAFF. The CDR3 DNA follows: TGCAGTGCTAGAGACCCTACCTTGGACCGGGGTGAAGCTTTCTTT.

The gene calls are TRBV7-9 and TRBJ1-2, with a tentative D call TRBD1 (5 bases). Germline V gene lookup returns CDR1 SEHNR and CDR2 FQNEAQ (reference sequence). This CDR3 contains 17 residues. The germline V and J ends were trimmed by 4 bases and 4 bases, with 22 bases remaining between them. The CDR3 region is CASSSSPQGPGFYGYTF. The CDR3 DNA follows: TGTGCCAGCAGCTCAAGCCCCCAGGGCCCAGGCTTCTATGGCTACACCTTC.

This clonotype was counted a few times. The rearrangement joins TRBV5-1 to TRBJ2-6; D unresolved. V was trimmed by 3 bases and J by 0 bases, leaving 7 bases between them. The length of the CDR3 is 15 residues. CDR1 and CDR2 (germline): SGHRS, YFSETQ. The CDR3 DNA reads TGCGCCAGCAGCTGGACGGACTCTGGGGCCAACGTCCTGACTTTC. Translated: CASSWTDSGANVLTF.

The rearrangement links TRBV11-2 to TRBJ2-1, with D maybe TRBD2 (5 bases). The germline V gene encodes CDR1 SGHAT and CDR2 FQNNGV. The CDR3 is made up of 16 amino acids. The V end lost 1 base, the J end lost 7 bases, and 17 bases lay between the germline ends. In DNA, the CDR3 is TGTGCCAGCAGCTTAGCGATCGGGATTGCTGGAAATGAGCAGTTCTTC. Translating gives CASSLAIGIAGNEQFF.

The genes are TRBV10-3 and TRBJ1-5, with D unresolved. The germline V and J ends were trimmed by 3 bases and 7 bases, with 10 bases remaining between them. The V gene's germline CDR1 is ENHRY and CDR2 SYGVKD. CDR3 length equals 13 residues. CDR3 amino acids: CAISDPGGQPQHF. The CDR3 DNA reads TGTGCCATCAGTGACCCGGGAGGCCAGCCCCAGCATTTT.

The gene calls are TRBV3-1 and TRBJ2-1; the match to TRBD2 covers 10 bases. The trim removed 1 base at V and 7 bases at J, leaving 13 bases unmatched. Germline values: CDR1 LGHDT, CDR2 YNNKEL (reference sequence). This CDR3 region has 18 residues. CDR3 DNA: TGTGCCAGCAGCCAAGCTCAGCGGGGGGGTTTGGGGTTGAATGAGCAGTTCTTC. Its protein is CASSQAQRGGLGLNEQFF.

This clonotype was seen more than once but under ten times. J is TRBJ2-2 and V is TRBV28; D ambiguous. The CDR3 covers 16 residues. Per the germline V gene, CDR1 is MDHEN and CDR2 is SYDVKM. V was pared by 5 bases and J by 1 base, with 14 bases between. The CDR3: CASSHRPVMNTGELFF. Written as DNA, the CDR3 is TGTGCCAGCAGTCACCGACCAGTGATGAACACCGGGGAGCTGTTTTTT.

The rearrangement uses TRBV18 and TRBJ2-1, with unresolved D. Trimming removed 8 bases from V and 4 bases from J, with 12 bases in between. This CDR3 region has 13 residues. The germline V gene has CDR1 KGHSH and CDR2 LQKENI. The CDR3 here is CASTPAAYNEQFF. Written as DNA, the CDR3 is TGTGCCAGCACCCCGGCGGCGTACAATGAGCAGTTCTTC.

This rearrangement joins TRBV6-6 to TRBJ2-3; unclear D gene. Per germline, CDR1 MNHNY and CDR2 SVGAGI (reference sequence). This CDR3 has 13 amino acids. The germline V and J ends were trimmed by 7 bases and 4 bases, with 12 bases remaining between them. CDR3 coding DNA: TGTGCCAGCAACCCGCTAAGGGCAGATACGCAGTATTTT. Encoded protein: CASNPLRADTQYF.

This clonotype was recorded a few times. The chain recombines TRBV7-9 with TRBJ2-1; 8 nucleotides match TRBD1. The germline V gene encodes CDR1 SEHNR and CDR2 FQNEAQ (reference sequence). J gave up 3 bases and V 5 bases, and 9 bases lay outside the gene matches. CDR3 size: 16 residues. The CDR3 bases are TGTGCCAGCAGCGCTAATCCGGGACAGGTCTACAATGAGCAGTTCTTC. It is translated as CASSANPGQVYNEQFF.

This sequence joins TRBV10-3 and TRBJ2-7; perhaps TRBD1 as D (6 bases). V was trimmed by 3 bases and J by 0 bases, leaving 12 bases between them. The CDR3 extends over 15 amino acids. CDR1 and CDR2 from the germline V gene are ENHRY and SYGVKD. The CDR3 is CAISDPGVASYEQYF. The DNA of the CDR3 is TGTGCCATCAGTGACCCAGGGGTGGCCTCCTACGAGCAGTACTTC.

This clonotype was seen a few times. The J gene is TRBJ1-5, the V gene TRBV6-4, with D uncertain. This CDR3 region has 16 residues. The V gene lost 2 bases and the J gene lost 8 bases, with 19 bases spanning the gap. Germline CDR1 and CDR2: MRHNA and SNTAGT. As DNA, the CDR3 is TGTGCCAGCAGTGACCCCCAGAGAAGGGTGGATAAGCCCCAGCATTTT. Its protein product is CASSDPQRRVDKPQHF.

The CDR3 DNA sequence: TGTGCCAGCAGTTTCCTCGGCAGGGCGAGGCAGCCCCAGCATTTT. It is translated as CASSFLGRARQPQHF. The rearrangement links TRBV12-3 or TRBV12-4 to TRBJ1-5; the D gene is possibly TRBD1 (5 bases). V was trimmed by 3 bases and J by 7 bases, leaving 16 bases between them. The CDR3 extends over 15 amino acids.

The CDR3 here is CAISSTGWTSYEQYF. CDR3 bases: TGTGCCATCAGTTCGACAGGATGGACCTCCTACGAGCAGTACTTC. The V call is TRBV10-3, the J call TRBJ2-7; possibly TRBD1 for D (6 bases). Germline V gene lookup returns CDR1 ENHRY and CDR2 SYGVKD. The CDR3 has 15 amino acids. Trimming cost V 5 bases and J 0 bases, with 14 bases left between them.

The CDR3 bases are TGTGCCAGCAGCTTAGACACTTCCAGGGGGCGTGATACGCAGTATTTT. Translated, it gives CASSLDTSRGRDTQYF. The chain uses TRBV7-8 and TRBJ2-3, with 8 bases aligning to TRBD1. Germline-derived CDR1 and CDR2 are SGHVS and FQNEAQ. This CDR3 spans 16 amino acids. The J segment lost 6 bases and the V segment lost 1 base, leaving 9 bases of the junction unmatched.

V gene TRBV10-3 combines with J gene TRBJ2-5; tentative D call: TRBD2 (5 bases). There are 14 residues in the CDR3. V dropped 2 bases and J dropped 7 bases, with 14 bases sitting between them. Germline V gene data show CDR1 as ENHRY and CDR2 as SYGVKD. The CDR3 region has the DNA TGTGCCATCAGTGAGGTGGAGGCCGTTTGGACCCAGTACTTC. This encodes CAISEVEAVWTQYF.

As DNA, the CDR3 is TGCGCCAGCAGCGAGGGGGACTACAATGAGCAGTTCTTC. Translated, it gives CASSEGDYNEQFF. This sequence joins TRBV4-3 and TRBJ2-1; D perhaps matches TRBD1 (6 bases). The germline V gene has CDR1 LGHNA and CDR2 YSLEER. The CDR3 has 13 amino acids. Trimming pared 5 bases from V and 3 bases from J, leaving 8 bases between.

J is TRBJ1-1 and V is TRBV5-1; D is uncertain. The CDR3 runs to 14 residues. Germline CDR1 and CDR2: SGHRS and YFSETQ. V shed 3 bases and J shed 4 bases, with 13 bases lying between them. This CDR3 reads CASSSFGSPTEAFF. For the CDR3, the DNA is TGCGCCAGCAGCTCATTTGGCTCCCCCACTGAAGCTTTCTTT.

This clonotype was seen more than once but under ten times. The gene calls are TRBV7-9 and TRBJ1-3; 8 bases align to TRBD1. The CDR3 runs 16 residues. Losses at the gene ends were 1 base for V and 3 bases for J; bases not matched to a gene: 5. The germline gives CDR1 SEHNR, CDR2 FQNEAQ (reference sequence). Here the CDR3 reads CASSLDGTGLGNTIYF. The CDR3 DNA is TGTGCCAGCAGCTTAGATGGGACAGGACTTGGAAACACCATATATTTT.

V usage is TRBV2 and J usage is TRBJ2-7; 9 bases are a match to TRBD1. After removal of 3 bases from V and 2 bases from J, the junction contained 5 bases not matched to a gene. This CDR3 has 15 amino acids. Germline V gene sequence: CDR1 SNHLY, CDR2 FYNNEI. In DNA, the CDR3 is TGTGCCAGCAGTGATCGGACAGGGGACCCCTACGAGCAGTACTTC. This codes for CASSDRTGDPYEQYF.